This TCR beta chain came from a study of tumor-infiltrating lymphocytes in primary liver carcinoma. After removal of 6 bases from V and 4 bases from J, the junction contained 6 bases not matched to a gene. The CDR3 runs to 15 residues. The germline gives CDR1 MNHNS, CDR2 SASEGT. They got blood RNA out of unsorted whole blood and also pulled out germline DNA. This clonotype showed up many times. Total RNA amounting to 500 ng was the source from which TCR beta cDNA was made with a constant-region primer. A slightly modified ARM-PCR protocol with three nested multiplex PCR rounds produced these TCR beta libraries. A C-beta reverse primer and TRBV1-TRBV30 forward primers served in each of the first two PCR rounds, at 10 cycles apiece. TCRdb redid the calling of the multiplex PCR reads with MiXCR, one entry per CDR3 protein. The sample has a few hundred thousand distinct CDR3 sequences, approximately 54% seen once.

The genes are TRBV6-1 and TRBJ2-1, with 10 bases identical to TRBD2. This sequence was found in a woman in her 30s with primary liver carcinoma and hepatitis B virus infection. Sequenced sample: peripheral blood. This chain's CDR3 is CASSPTSGLYNEQFF. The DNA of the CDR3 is TGTGCCAGCAGCCCGACTAGCGGGCTATACAATGAGCAGTTCTTC.